This TCR beta chain was recovered during a study of cytomegalovirus exposure and HLA in healthy donors. The assay was immunoSEQ multiplex PCR, and TCRdb's table has in-frame clones only and misses some. Among tens of thousands of clones listed, under 95% were seen once. Per germline, CDR1 MGHRA and CDR2 YSYEKL. J was trimmed by 2 bases and V by 0 bases; bases with no gene match: 4. The CDR3 consists of 16 residues. The chain couples TRBV4-1 to TRBJ2-3, with 8 positions matching TRBD2. The receptor comes from a woman in her 30s in good health and CMV-seronegative. Sequences were obtained from PBMCs. The CDR3 DNA reads as TGCGCCAGCAGCCAAGATCGGGGGGGGCCCACAGATACGCAGTATTTT. Protein: CASSQDRGGPTDTQYF.